This T cell receptor (beta chain) came from a study of T cell responses to AZD1222 COVID-19 vaccine. Broader study findings: White British ancestry dominated among donors, who included more females, and clonal diversity was possibly underestimated. Researchers took repertoire samples only after the peak T cell response had come.

Using immunoSEQ multiplex PCR, the repertoire was profiled, and TCRdb retains in-frame clones only, with some absent. The data contain 130,000 to 150,000 clones, about 91% of them seen just once; the ten biggest clones take up more than 1.2%. Details on this clone: The antigen is not known.

The CDR3 length is 15 residues. The V and J ends lost 3 bases and 9 bases, in that order; junction bases with no gene match: 11. From germline, CDR1 is MNHEY and CDR2 SVGAGI. Material: peripheral blood, obtained on day 0 of AZD1222 vaccination. The chain is built from TRBV6-5 and TRBJ2-4, with TRBD2 identical over 7 bases. The receptor was derived from an adult in good health. In DNA, the CDR3 is TGTGCCAGCAGTTATCTGGGCGGGGGAGGTAGCATTCAGTACTTC. Encoded protein: CASSYLGGGGSIQYF.